These 22 T cell receptor beta chains were sequenced from one sample in a study of cytomegalovirus exposure and HLA in healthy donors. Primers for the PCR totalled 60 Vbeta and 13 Jbeta. Measured with immunoSEQ multiplex PCR; TCRdb has only the in-frame clones, and not every one. The data contain approximately 85,000 clones, about four fifths of them singletons. Sequences were obtained from PBMCs. The receptors come from a man aged 45-60 years in good health and CMV-seropositive.

The rearrangement links TRBV6-6 to TRBJ1-1; possibly TRBD1 for D (5 bases). Germline V gene sequence: CDR1 MNHNY, CDR2 SVGAGI (reference sequence). V dropped 5 bases and J dropped 1 base, with 11 bases sitting between them. The CDR3 runs 14 residues. The CDR3 sequence is CASSVSGENTEAFF. The CDR3 DNA sequence: TGTGCCAGCAGTGTTTCGGGGGAGAACACTGAAGCTTTCTTT.

The genes are TRBV7-2 and TRBJ2-7, with TRBD2 matching over 7 bases. Germline trimming cut 2 bases from V and 2 bases from J; bases unmatched to any gene: 12. The CDR3 is 17 amino acids. CDR1 is SGHTA and CDR2 is FQGNSA in the germline V gene. The CDR3 loop reads CASSLSGLAAPPYEQYF. The CDR3, as DNA: TGTGCCAGCAGCTTAAGTGGGCTAGCGGCCCCCCCCTACGAGCAGTACTTC.

The chain uses TRBV6-5 and TRBJ1-2; 9 positions agree with TRBD1. V lost 7 bases, J lost 8 bases, and 11 bases stayed unmatched. The CDR3 loop spans 14 amino acids. Germline loops: CDR1 MNHEY, CDR2 SVGAGI. The CDR3 protein is CASISGRDRVGYTF. The DNA of the CDR3 is TGTGCCAGCATTTCGGGCCGGGACAGGGTAGGCTACACCTTC.

The J gene is TRBJ2-4, the V gene TRBV14; 7 nucleotides align to TRBD2. The CDR3 is 17 residues long. The V gene's germline CDR1 is SGHDN and CDR2 FVKESK. The V and J ends lost 1 base and 7 bases, in that order; junction bases with no gene match: 13. CDR3 coding DNA: TGTGCCAGCAGCCAAGGGCGCCTAGCGGATAACAGCAACATTCAGTACTTC. Residues: CASSQGRLADNSNIQYF. The variable domain in full, with the rest retrieved from reference TRBV14 and TRBJ2-4, is EAGVTQFPSHSVIEKGQTVTLRCDPISGHDNLYWYRRVMGKEIKFLLHFVKESKQDESGMPNNRFLAERTGGTYSTLKVQPAELEDSGVYFCASSQGRLADNSNIQYFGAGTRLSVL.

J is TRBJ2-7 and V is TRBV4-2, with TRBD2 matching 10 bases. Germline CDR1 LGHNA, CDR2 YNFKEQ. The CDR3 extends over 14 amino acids. The junction had 2 bases not matched to a gene; V was cut back by 3 bases and J by 3 bases. CDR3 coding DNA: TGTGCCAGCAGCCAGGAGCGGGAGGGCTACGAGCAGTACTTC. Protein: CASSQEREGYEQYF.

The rearrangement links TRBV27 to TRBJ2-1, with 7 bases fitting TRBD2. The CDR3 loop spans 17 amino acids. The germline gives CDR1 MNHEY, CDR2 SMNVEV (reference sequence). V trimming: 0 bases; J trimming: 4 bases; junction bases outside the gene matches: 9. CDR3 amino acids: CASSLSRSGASYNEQFF. The DNA for the CDR3 is TGTGCCAGCAGTTTATCGAGGAGCGGGGCCAGTTACAATGAGCAGTTCTTC.

This sequence joins TRBV4-2 and TRBJ2-2; no firm D call. The germline gives CDR1 LGHNA, CDR2 YNFKEQ. This CDR3 region has 15 residues. The V end lost 4 bases, the J end lost 6 bases, and 15 bases lay between the germline ends. The CDR3 is CASSRERGMAGELFF. In DNA form, the CDR3 reads TGTGCCAGCAGCCGAGAGCGAGGTATGGCCGGGGAGCTGTTTTTT.

The V call is TRBV6-1, the J call TRBJ1-2, with 7 positions matching TRBD1. This CDR3 contains 13 residues. The V and J ends lost 6 bases and 4 bases, in that order; junction bases with no gene match: 5. The germline V gene encodes CDR1 MNHNS and CDR2 SASEGT. In nucleotides, the CDR3 is TGTGCCAGCAGCCAAGGGACAGTCTATGGCTACACCTTC. Translated, it gives CASSQGTVYGYTF.

The V call is TRBV5-4, the J call TRBJ2-7, with D possibly being TRBD1 (6 bases). This CDR3 region has 15 residues. Between the trimmed V and J ends, which lost 5 bases and 4 bases, there was a span of 19 bases. From germline, CDR1 is SGHNT and CDR2 YYREEE (reference sequence). The CDR3 DNA reads TGTGCCAGCAGTTCCCCGATAGGGGGTCATTACGAGCAGTACTTC. Protein: CASSSPIGGHYEQYF. The whole variable domain, filled in from reference TRBV5-4 and TRBJ2-7, reads ETGVTQSPTHLIKTRGQQVTLRCSSQSGHNTVSWYQQALGQGPQFIFQYYREEENGRGNFPPRFSGLQFPNYSSELNVNALELDDSALYLCASSSPIGGHYEQYFGPGTRLTVT.

V usage is TRBV15 and J usage is TRBJ2-2, with no clear D. CDR1 is LNHNV and CDR2 is YYDKDF in the germline V gene (reference sequence). Trimming took off 2 bases at V and 1 base at J, with 5 bases between the two ends. This CDR3 comprises 14 residues. The CDR3 DNA reads as TGTGCCACCAGCAGATCAGAGAACACCGGGGAGCTGTTTTTT. Translated, it gives CATSRSENTGELFF.

A single count supports this clone. The rearrangement uses TRBV6-6 and TRBJ1-3; TRBD1 aligns across 7 bases. Germline trimming cut 6 bases from V and 1 base from J; bases unmatched to any gene: 3. The CDR3 loop spans 14 amino acids. Germline values: CDR1 MNHNY, CDR2 SVGAGI (reference sequence). This CDR3 reads CASSYRGSGNTIYF. The CDR3 DNA reads as TGTGCCAGCAGCTACAGGGGATCTGGAAACACCATATATTTT.

The rearrangement joins TRBV5-1 to TRBJ1-5, with 7 bases aligning to TRBD1. Germline CDR1 reads SGHRS; CDR2 reads YFSETQ. The length of the CDR3 is 15 residues. V shed 4 bases and J 0 bases; nucleotides not matched to a gene: 4. As DNA, the CDR3 is TGCGCCAGCAGCCTGGACAGGCCTAGCAATCAGCCCCAGCATTTT. Protein product: CASSLDRPSNQPQHF.

For the CDR3, the DNA is TGCGCCAGCACTCCGACAGGGGGGAACGAGCAGTACTTC. As protein: CASTPTGGNEQYF. This sequence joins TRBV10-1 and TRBJ2-7, with 9 bases that match TRBD1. Germline V gene data show CDR1 as WNHNN and CDR2 as SYGVQD (reference sequence). Trimming at V came to 7 bases and at J to 5 bases, leaving 6 bases not matched to a gene. CDR3 length: 13 residues.

This clone occurred a few times. This rearrangement joins TRBV14 to TRBJ1-1, with 9 bases fitting TRBD1. Germline CDR1 SGHDN, CDR2 FVKESK. The CDR3 length is 16 residues. V lost 1 base to trimming and J lost 5 bases; unmatched junction nucleotides: 8. The CDR3 DNA sequence: TGTGCCAGCAGCCAAGCCTCGGGACAGGGTGGAACTGAAGCTTTCTTT. It specifies CASSQASGQGGTEAFF.

This chain uses TRBV6-4 with TRBJ2-1; 8 bases line up with TRBD1. Germline V lookup: CDR1 MRHNA, CDR2 SNTAGT. The V segment lost 4 bases and the J segment 7 bases; nucleotides outside the gene matches: 9. The CDR3 spans 15 residues. This chain's CDR3 is CASSVGQGAMNEQFF. DNA of the CDR3: TGTGCCAGCAGTGTGGGGCAGGGGGCTATGAATGAGCAGTTCTTC.

The gene calls are TRBV19 and TRBJ2-5, with 12 bases aligning to TRBD2. The germline CDR1 and CDR2 sequences are LNHDA and SQIVND (reference sequence). The V and J ends lost 4 bases and 1 base, in that order; junction bases with no gene match: 4. This CDR3 region has 16 residues. The CDR3 sequence: CASSRPLAGGQETQYF. The CDR3 DNA reads as TGTGCCAGTAGTAGGCCACTAGCGGGAGGCCAAGAGACCCAGTACTTC. The variable domain in full, completed from reference TRBV19 and TRBJ2-5, reads DGGITQSPKYLFRKEGQNVTLSCEQNLNHDAMYWYRQDPGQGLRLIYYSQIVNDFQKGDIAEGYSVSREKKESFPLTVTSAQKNPTAFYLCASSRPLAGGQETQYFGPGTRLLVL.

The sample holds a few counts of this clone. The chain has TRBV18 and TRBJ2-7; TRBD2 is a possible D gene (7 bases). Trimming removed 6 bases at V and 5 bases at J, with 17 bases between. The length of the CDR3 is 14 residues. Germline assignment: CDR1 KGHSH and CDR2 LQKENI. DNA for the CDR3: TGTGCCAGCTCCCCCCTGGGGGGGCAGGACGAGCAGTACTTC. It codes for CASSPLGGQDEQYF.

The DNA of the CDR3 is TGTGCCAGCACTTGGCGGGAGGGCCCCGGGGAGCTGTTTTTT. This translates into CASTWREGPGELFF. The rearrangement uses TRBV6-1 and TRBJ2-2; 9 bases line up with TRBD2. The germline V gene has CDR1 MNHNS and CDR2 SASEGT. The CDR3 has 14 residues. V was clipped by 7 bases and J by 6 bases; unmatched bases: 6.

The V gene is TRBV4-2, the J gene TRBJ1-2; the D gene is possibly TRBD1 (6 bases). Germline V gives CDR1 LGHNA, CDR2 YNFKEQ. V dropped 2 bases and J dropped 8 bases, with 21 bases sitting between them. The CDR3 is 16 residues long. Here the CDR3 DNA reads TGTGCCAGCAGCCAATCGACGGGTGGGGGCTTTGGCGGCTACACCTTC. Protein product: CASSQSTGGGFGGYTF.

V and J are TRBV6-5 and TRBJ1-1, with 7 bases that match TRBD1. J lost 10 bases, V lost 6 bases, and 14 bases had no gene match. The CDR3 extends over 14 amino acids. Germline V gene sequence: CDR1 MNHEY, CDR2 SVGAGI. The CDR3 DNA follows: TGTGCCAGCAGCCGCCTGACAGGGAACGAGGTAGCTTTCTTT. Protein product: CASSRLTGNEVAFF.

This clone was observed a few times. V is TRBV10-3 and J is TRBJ2-3; possibly TRBD2 for D (6 bases). Germline V gene sequence: CDR1 ENHRY, CDR2 SYGVKD. The CDR3 loop spans 16 amino acids. V lost 4 bases and J 3 bases, leaving 17 bases between the germline ends. The CDR3 DNA follows: TGTGCCATCAGTGTGAGTCGGAACGGAGGGACAGATACGCAGTATTTT. This sequence encodes CAISVSRNGGTDTQYF.

V and J are TRBV11-2 and TRBJ1-2; 7 bases line up with TRBD1. Germline CDR1 reads SGHAT; CDR2 reads FQNNGV. After removal of 0 bases from V and 3 bases from J, the junction contained 13 bases not matched to a gene. This CDR3 comprises 18 residues. The DNA for the CDR3 is TGTGCCAGCAGCTTAGAGCCCCTCAGACAAGGGGGCGACTATGGCTACACCTTC. Translated, it gives CASSLEPLRQGGDYGYTF.